The subject of this entry is one T cell receptor (beta chain). This sample stems from a study of blood T cell repertoires in COVID-19. Background on the study: COVID-19 samples from acute and convalescent phases originated in the United States, Italy and Spain. Sources were T cells, B-cell-depleted T cells, or PBMCs; the material itself was cDNA or gDNA.

CDR3 length: 14 residues. Germline V lookup: CDR1 GTSNPN, CDR2 SVGIG (reference sequence). V shed 2 bases and J 3 bases; nucleotides not matched to a gene: 5. In the original processing: Reference gene primers were amplified, and this amplification served to estimate nucleated cell counts. The table came from immunoSEQ multiplex PCR; TCRdb's copy has only in-frame clones and leaves some out. V and J calls plus clone size are reproduced from that table; the DNA served to infer D and trimming. Among roughly 150,000 clones, around 89% were seen once, and the ten largest hold approximately 3%. The V call is TRBV30, the J call TRBJ2-3; TRBD1 matches at 7 bases. The source of this sequence is a man in his 60s with acute or convalescent COVID-19. The sample comprised peripheral blood. The CDR3 region has the DNA TGTGCCTGGAGTAAGGCAGGGGGAACAGATACGCAGTATTTT. Translated, it gives CAWSKAGGTDTQYF.